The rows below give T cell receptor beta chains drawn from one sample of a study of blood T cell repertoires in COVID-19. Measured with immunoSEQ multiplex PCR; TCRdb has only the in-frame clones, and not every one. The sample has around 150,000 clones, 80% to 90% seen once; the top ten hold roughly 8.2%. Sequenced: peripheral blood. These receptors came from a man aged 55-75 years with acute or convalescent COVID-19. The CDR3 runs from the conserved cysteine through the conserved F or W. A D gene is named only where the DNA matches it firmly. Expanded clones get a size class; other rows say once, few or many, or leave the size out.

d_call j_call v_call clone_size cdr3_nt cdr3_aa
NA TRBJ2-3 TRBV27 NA TGTGCCAGCACCCCCCTGGGGACTCCCTCTGGAGATACGCAGTATTTT CASTPLGTPSGDTQYF
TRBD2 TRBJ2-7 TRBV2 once TGTGCCAGCAGTGAAGGATCGGGGCGGGGGGAGCAGTACTTC CASSEGSGRGEQYF
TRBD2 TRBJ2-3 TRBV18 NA TGTGCCAGCTCACCGGGACTAGCCTTCACAGATACGCAGTATTTT CASSPGLAFTDTQYF
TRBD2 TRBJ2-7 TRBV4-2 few TGTGCCAGCAGCCAAGATCGGGGCGGGAGTTACGAGCAGTACTTC CASSQDRGGSYEQYF
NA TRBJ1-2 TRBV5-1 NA TGCGCCAGCAGCTTGTACAGGAGAAACTATGGCTACACCTTC CASSLYRRNYGYTF
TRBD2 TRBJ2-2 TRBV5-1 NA TGCGCCAGCAGCTTGGGACTAGCGGATACCGGGGAGCTGTTTTTT CASSLGLADTGELFF
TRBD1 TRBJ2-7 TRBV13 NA TGTGCCAGCAGCCTGACAGGGGGGTACGAGCAGTACTTC CASSLTGGYEQYF
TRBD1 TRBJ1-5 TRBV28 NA TGTGCCAGCAGATCGAACACAGGGGGCAGCAATCAGCCCCAGCATTTT CASRSNTGGSNQPQHF
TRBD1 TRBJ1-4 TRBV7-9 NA TGTGCCAGCAGCTCCGGGACAGGGGGGTTTGCAACTAATGAAAAACTGTTTTTT CASSSGTGGFATNEKLFF
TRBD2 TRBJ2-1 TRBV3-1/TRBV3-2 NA TGTGCCAGCAGCCAAGGACTAGCGGGCCACAATGAGCAGTTCTTC CASSQGLAGHNEQFF
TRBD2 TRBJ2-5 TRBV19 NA TGTGCCAGTAGTATGGTCGGCCCGGGAGGGCGGCAAGAGACCCAGTACTTC CASSMVGPGGRQETQYF
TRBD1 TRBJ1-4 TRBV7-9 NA TGTGCCAGCAGCCCGACAGGGGATAATGAAAAACTGTTTTTT CASSPTGDNEKLFF
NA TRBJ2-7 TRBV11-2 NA TGTGCCAGCAGCTTAGGGGGTACGGGAGCCTACGAGCAGTACTTC CASSLGGTGAYEQYF
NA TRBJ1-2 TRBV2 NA TGTGCCTCCAGGGTCCAGGGTTCATTGGGAACTAACTATGGCTACACCTTC CASRVQGSLGTNYGYTF
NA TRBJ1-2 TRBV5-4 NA TGTGCCAGCAGCTTGGAGGCAGGGACTAACTATGGCTACACCTTC CASSLEAGTNYGYTF
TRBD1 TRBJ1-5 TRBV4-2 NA TGTGCCAGCAGCCAGGCAGGGGGAAGCAATCAGCCCCAGCATTTT CASSQAGGSNQPQHF